The rows below give T cell receptor beta chains drawn from one sample of a study of blood T cell repertoires in COVID-19. Sequencing used immunoSEQ multiplex PCR; TCRdb keeps in-frame clones, though not all of them. The table has around 81,000 clones, approximately 78% seen once. The specimen was peripheral blood. The receptors derive from a human donor in a cohort sampled during active COVID-19. CDR3s include the opening cysteine and the closing phenylalanine or tryptophan. D genes are given only for firm matches. Clone size, where shown, is once, few, many, or a class for clones that have expanded.

j_gene,abundance,v_gene,d_gene,len,CDR3aa,CDR3nt
TRBJ1-4,-,TRBV3-1/TRBV3-2,-,15,CASSQRIGGTEKLFF,TGTGCCAGCAGCCAAAGGATCGGGGGGACTGAAAAACTGTTTTTT
TRBJ2-7,-,TRBV4-1,-,16,CASSRGMVRPSYEQYF,TGCGCCAGCAGCCGAGGCATGGTCCGTCCCTCCTACGAGCAGTACTTC
TRBJ2-7,-,TRBV6-2/TRBV6-3,-,16,CASSYPPPGSSYEQYF,TGTGCCAGCAGTTACCCACCTCCGGGGAGCTCCTACGAGCAGTACTTC
TRBJ1-1,-,TRBV2,-,14,CASSYDSVNTEAFF,TGTGCCAGCAGTTATGACAGTGTGAACACTGAAGCTTTCTTT
TRBJ1-2,few,TRBV29-1,TRBD1,13,CSGRTGGDYGYTF,TGCAGCGGGAGAACAGGGGGTGACTATGGCTACACCTTC
TRBJ2-3,-,TRBV6-2/TRBV6-3,TRBD2,15,CASSLLAGNSNTQYF,TGTGCCAGCAGCCTCCTAGCGGGGAACTCCAATACGCAGTATTTT
TRBJ2-7,once,TRBV3-1/TRBV3-2,-,15,CASSLTGRNTYEQYF,TGTGCCAGCAGTCTGACAGGCCGAAATACCTACGAGCAGTACTTC
TRBJ2-7,few,TRBV6-2/TRBV6-3,-,11,CASSYGGEQYF,TGTGCCAGCAGTTACGGAGGCGAGCAGTACTTC
TRBJ1-1,-,TRBV29-1,-,13,CSVDFGGITEAFF,TGCAGCGTTGATTTTGGGGGGATCACTGAAGCTTTCTTT
TRBJ2-2,-,TRBV12-3/TRBV12-4,-,11,CASSFYGELFF,TGTGCCAGCAGTTTCTACGGGGAGCTGTTTTTT
TRBJ1-5,-,TRBV2,TRBD1,15,CASSPPPGGDQPQHF,TGTGCCAGCAGTCCACCTCCAGGGGGCGATCAGCCCCAGCATTTT
TRBJ2-7,-,TRBV5-6,TRBD2,15,CASSSRLAGMRRQYF,TGTGCCAGCAGCTCACGTCTAGCGGGGATGAGAAGGCAGTACTTC
TRBJ1-3,-,TRBV15,-,18,CATSREIRTGNSGNTIYF,TGTGCCACCAGCAGAGAAATTAGGACTGGAAACTCTGGAAACACCATATATTTT
TRBJ1-5,-,TRBV19,-,13,CATRAGSGQPQHF,TGTGCCACCAGAGCGGGGTCAGGCCAGCCCCAGCATTTT
TRBJ2-7,-,TRBV5-4,-,13,CASGEGDSYEQYF,TGTGCCAGCGGGGAGGGGGACTCCTACGAGCAGTACTTC
TRBJ2-1,-,TRBV11-3,TRBD2,15,CASSDRDRGVEKQFF,TGTGCCAGCAGCGACCGGGACCGGGGGGTGGAGAAGCAGTTCTTC
TRBJ1-4,-,TRBV7-8,-,12,CASSPYWEKLFF,TGTGCCAGCAGCCCGTACTGGGAAAAACTGTTTTTT
TRBJ2-7,-,TRBV9,-,14,CASSETPQGSEQYF,TGTGCCAGCAGCGAAACCCCACAGGGTTCGGAGCAGTACTTC
TRBJ1-1,-,TRBV5-4,-,15,CASSLVVSGLTEAFF,TGTGCCAGCAGCTTGGTTGTTTCGGGGTTAACTGAAGCTTTCTTT
TRBJ2-6,-,TRBV19,TRBD2,15,CASSTGGSGANVLTF,TGTGCCAGTAGTACGGGAGGGTCCGGGGCCAACGTCCTGACTTTC
TRBJ2-7,few,TRBV6-2/TRBV6-3,-,14,CASSSAGGSYEQYF,TGTGCCAGCAGTTCCGCCGGTGGCTCCTACGAGCAGTACTTC
TRBJ1-2,-,TRBV7-2,-,14,CASSLEGGTYGYTF,TGTGCCAGCAGCTTAGAAGGAGGGACCTATGGCTACACCTTC
TRBJ1-2,few,TRBV5-4,-,12,CASSLAGGGYTF,TGTGCCAGCAGCTTGGCGGGTGGAGGCTACACCTTC
TRBJ1-4,-,TRBV6-6,TRBD1,13,CASSYDRAEKLFF,TGTGCCAGCAGTTACGACAGGGCGGAAAAACTGTTTTTT
TRBJ1-6,few,TRBV6-4,TRBD1,15,CASSEGRGIGSPLHF,TGTGCCAGCAGTGAGGGCAGGGGGATCGGTTCACCCCTCCACTTT
TRBJ2-7,-,TRBV6-2/TRBV6-3,TRBD2,15,CASSYLAGASYEQYF,TGTGCCAGCAGTTATCTAGCGGGGGCCTCCTACGAGCAGTACTTC
TRBJ1-1,-,TRBV5-1,TRBD1,14,CASRRTGSNTEAFF,TGCGCCAGCAGAAGGACAGGGTCGAACACTGAAGCTTTCTTT
TRBJ2-1,-,TRBV11-3,TRBD1,14,CASSPGQSYNEQFF,TGTGCCAGCAGCCCGGGACAGTCCTACAATGAGCAGTTCTTC
TRBJ1-3,-,TRBV18,-,16,CASSPPLGGIGNTIYF,TGTGCCAGCTCACCACCGCTCGGGGGTATCGGAAACACCATATATTTT
TRBJ1-2,many,TRBV5-1,-,17,CASSLSTAHQSNYGYTF,TGCGCCAGCAGCTTGTCTACAGCCCACCAATCTAACTATGGCTACACCTTC
TRBJ2-1,once,TRBV27,-,15,CASSSPYYSDNEQFF,TGTGCCAGCAGTTCCCCCTACTACTCAGACAATGAGCAGTTCTTC
TRBJ1-2,-,TRBV19,-,15,CASSSVDSRPDGYTF,TGTGCCAGTAGTTCGGTAGACAGCCGTCCCGATGGCTACACCTTC
TRBJ1-1,-,TRBV3-1/TRBV3-2,TRBD1,15,CASRRTGGRNTEAFF,TGTGCCAGCAGACGGACAGGTGGCCGGAACACTGAAGCTTTCTTT
TRBJ2-7,-,TRBV6-5,TRBD1,15,CASSYSGTGPYEQYF,TGTGCCAGCAGTTACTCAGGGACAGGCCCCTACGAGCAGTACTTC
TRBJ2-5,-,TRBV7-9,-,13,CASSFGAGETQYF,TGTGCCAGCAGCTTCGGGGCGGGGGAGACCCAGTACTTC
TRBJ2-7,-,TRBV7-2,TRBD2,16,CASSLELAGGSYEQYF,TGTGCCAGCAGCTTAGAACTAGCGGGGGGTTCCTACGAGCAGTACTTC
TRBJ2-3,-,TRBV19,TRBD2,17,CASSIRASGGGTDTQYF,TGTGCCAGTAGTATAAGGGCTAGCGGGGGGGGGACAGATACGCAGTATTTT
TRBJ1-2,few,TRBV12-3/TRBV12-4,TRBD1,13,CASSQQGSYGYTF,TGTGCCAGCAGTCAACAGGGGTCATATGGCTACACCTTC
TRBJ1-2,-,TRBV15,-,15,CATSRVERVDYGYTF,TGTGCCACCAGCAGAGTCGAGAGGGTGGATTATGGCTACACCTTC
TRBJ2-5,-,TRBV11-2,-,15,CASSSKVLGRETQYF,TGTGCCAGCAGCTCCAAAGTACTAGGGCGGGAGACCCAGTACTTC
TRBJ2-6,-,TRBV5-6,TRBD1,18,CASSGRAYRGSGANVLTF,TGTGCCAGCAGCGGGCGGGCTTACAGGGGATCTGGGGCCAACGTCCTGACTTTC
TRBJ2-7,-,TRBV7-9,TRBD1,14,CASSFGTASYEQYF,TGTGCCAGCAGCTTCGGGACAGCTTCCTACGAGCAGTACTTC
TRBJ2-3,-,TRBV30,TRBD2,14,CAWRDSGGSDTQYF,TGTGCCTGGAGGGATAGCGGGGGATCAGATACGCAGTATTTT
TRBJ1-5,-,TRBV5-1,TRBD1,14,CASSSTGNGQPQHF,TGCGCCAGCAGCTCGACAGGGAATGGGCAGCCCCAGCATTTT
TRBJ1-3,-,TRBV25-1,-,14,CASSEGGAGNTIYF,TGTGCCAGCAGTGAAGGAGGGGCTGGAAACACCATATATTTT
TRBJ1-6,once,TRBV4-2,TRBD1,16,CASSPGGGQYNSPLHF,TGTGCCAGCAGCCCCGGAGGGGGCCAGTATAATTCACCCCTCCACTTT